The entry below gives a single TCR beta chain sequence along with its context. Other DNA sequences of this sample code for an identical CDR3. Repertoires were generated with immunoSEQ multiplex PCR, while TCRdb's copy carries only in-frame clones and drops some. The data hold just over 2,000,000 clones, with approximately 94% observed a single time. V was trimmed by 6 bases and J by 3 bases, leaving 9 bases between them. Looked up from germline, CDR1 is DFQATT and CDR2 is SNEGSKA (reference sequence). The CDR3 spans 11 residues. This record belongs to a study of shared clonotypes between healthy human individuals. Only CD45RO-negative cells positively selected for CCR7 counted as naive CD8 cells, so terminally differentiated effector memory CD45RA+ cells were excluded.

J is TRBJ2-7 and V is TRBV20-1; no reliable D call. The sample taken for sequencing was naive CD8+ T cells sorted from blood. The origin of this receptor is a man between 18 and 35 years old in good health. The CDR3 loop is CSALGGYEQYF. In nucleotides, the CDR3 is TGCAGTGCATTGGGCGGCTACGAGCAGTACTTC.